These 16 T cell receptor beta chains came from one sample sequenced in a study of PD-L1 blockade in urothelial cancer. Stated time point: pretreatment peripheral blood. The data were produced by immunoSEQ multiplex PCR, yet TCRdb's version contains in-frame clones alone and is incomplete. Altogether tens of thousands of clones are present, almost 90% being singletons, with the ten largest covering approximately 1.5%. The sample in question was PBMCs, obtained around atezolizumab (anti-PD-L1) treatment. These receptors all come from a man in his sixties with urothelial cancer.

This clone was found a few times. The chain has TRBV30 and TRBJ2-1, with TRBD2 matching 8 bases. The germline CDR1 and CDR2 sequences are GTSNPN and SVGIG (reference sequence). J was trimmed by 4 bases and V by 0 bases; bases with no gene match: 8. This CDR3 is 16 amino acids long. The CDR3 region is CAWSVRRGAAYNEQFF. In nucleotides, the CDR3 is TGTGCCTGGAGTGTAAGGCGGGGGGCCGCATACAATGAGCAGTTCTTC.

The chain links TRBV11-3 to TRBJ1-1, with TRBD1 identical over 8 bases. CDR1 SGHNT and CDR2 YENEEA come from the germline V gene. The J segment lost 1 base and the V segment lost 5 bases, leaving 3 bases of the junction unmatched. This CDR3 comprises 14 residues. DNA for the CDR3: TGTGCCAGCAGCAGAGGGACAGGGAACACTGAAGCTTTCTTT. It yields the protein CASSRGTGNTEAFF.

V usage is TRBV7-9 and J usage is TRBJ2-3; D unclear. The V end lost 1 base, the J end lost 5 bases, and 13 bases lay between the germline ends. This CDR3 contains 15 residues. Germline V gene data show CDR1 as SEHNR and CDR2 as FQNEAQ (reference sequence). The CDR3 region is CASSLVLTGLDTQYF. As DNA, the CDR3 is TGTGCCAGCAGCTTAGTGTTGACGGGTTTAGATACGCAGTATTTT.

This clone appeared a few times. The rearrangement joins TRBV27 to TRBJ1-2; no reliable D call. This CDR3 comprises 15 residues. The germline V gene encodes CDR1 MNHEY and CDR2 SMNVEV (reference sequence). With 6 bases removed from V and 0 bases from J, the gap between germline ends came to 14 bases. This CDR3 reads CASSLRGVPNYGYTF. The DNA of the CDR3 is TGTGCCAGCAGCCTGCGCGGGGTACCTAACTATGGCTACACCTTC.

This clone has only a few counts. CDR3 coding DNA: TGTGCCAGCAGCCGGGACAGGGGGTCTTACGAGCAGTACTTC. As protein: CASSRDRGSYEQYF. V usage is TRBV7-9 and J usage is TRBJ2-7; 11 bases are shared with TRBD1. Per the germline V gene, CDR1 is SEHNR and CDR2 is FQNEAQ (reference sequence). With V trimmed by 5 bases and J by 4 bases, 4 bases remained unmatched. This CDR3 has 14 amino acids.

J is TRBJ1-1 and V is TRBV7-2, with 7 bases lining up with TRBD1. The germline V gene encodes CDR1 SGHTA and CDR2 FQGNSA. CDR3 size: 13 residues. Trimming removed 3 bases from V and 5 bases from J; junction bases left unmatched: 3. CDR3 DNA: TGTGCCAGCAGCTTGGGACAGTTAACTGAAGCTTTCTTT. It specifies CASSLGQLTEAFF. Drawing the rest from reference TRBV7-2 and TRBJ1-1, the complete variable domain is GAGVSQSPSNKVTEKGKDVELRCDPISGHTALYWYRQSLGQGLEFLIYFQGNSAPDKSGLPSDRFSAERTGGSVSTLTIQRTQQEDSAVYLCASSLGQLTEAFFGQGTRLTVV.

The chain joins TRBV7-2 to TRBJ2-7; 7 bases line up with TRBD1. CDR3 length: 14 residues. The V gene end was trimmed by 5 bases and the J gene end by 7 bases; junction bases not matched to a gene: 11. Per the germline V gene, CDR1 is SGHTA and CDR2 is FQGNSA. CDR3 in DNA: TGTGCCAGCAGCCCCGGGACAGTCGACTGGGAGCAGTACTTC. It codes for CASSPGTVDWEQYF. The full variable domain, with the rest looked up from reference TRBV7-2 and TRBJ2-7, is GAGVSQSPSNKVTEKGKDVELRCDPISGHTALYWYRQSLGQGLEFLIYFQGNSAPDKSGLPSDRFSAERTGGSVSTLTIQRTQQEDSAVYLCASSPGTVDWEQYFGPGTRLTVT.

The chain couples TRBV6-1 to TRBJ1-3; no clear D. Trimming pared 3 bases from V and 2 bases from J, leaving 11 bases between. CDR3 length equals 15 residues. Looked up from germline, CDR1 is MNHNS and CDR2 is SASEGT. The DNA of the CDR3 is TGTGCCAGCAGTGAGGGCATCTACACTGGAAACACCATATATTTT. Amino acid sequence: CASSEGIYTGNTIYF.

V usage is TRBV19 and J usage is TRBJ1-2; weak D call: TRBD1 (5 bases). CDR1 and CDR2 (germline): LNHDA, SQIVND (reference sequence). CDR3 length: 14 residues. V shed 6 bases and J shed 3 bases, with 14 bases lying between them. The CDR3 coding sequence is TGTGCCAGTAGCAAGCAGACAGAAGACTATGGCTACACCTTC. It encodes CASSKQTEDYGYTF. The full variable domain, with the rest looked up from reference TRBV19 and TRBJ1-2, is DGGITQSPKYLFRKEGQNVTLSCEQNLNHDAMYWYRQDPGQGLRLIYYSQIVNDFQKGDIAEGYSVSREKKESFPLTVTSAQKNPTAFYLCASSKQTEDYGYTFGSGTRLTVV.

The chain joins TRBV4-2 to TRBJ1-1; TRBD1 is a possible D gene (5 bases). CDR3 length: 16 amino acids. Germline V CDR1 and CDR2: LGHNA, YNFKEQ. V was shortened by 1 base and J by 1 base, with 13 bases between the two germline ends. The CDR3 sequence is CASSQGIQGANTEAFF. The CDR3, as DNA: TGTGCCAGCAGCCAAGGCATTCAGGGTGCGAACACTGAAGCTTTCTTT.

The chain joins TRBV5-1 to TRBJ1-1, with 9 bases aligning to TRBD1. The CDR3 length is 13 residues. V was pared by 5 bases and J by 4 bases, with 3 bases of the junction left unmatched. Germline CDR1 SGHRS, CDR2 YFSETQ. CDR3 sequence: CASRTGGGTEAFF. As DNA, the CDR3 is TGCGCCAGCAGAACAGGGGGCGGCACTGAAGCTTTCTTT.

The table lists this clone with a few counts. This sequence joins TRBV11-2 and TRBJ1-3; TRBD1 agrees at 8 bases. Per germline, CDR1 SGHAT and CDR2 FQNNGV. The CDR3 is 13 amino acids. Unmatched junction bases numbered 5, after V lost 5 bases and J lost 8 bases. CDR3 sequence reads: CASSPDREDTIYF. The DNA of the CDR3 is TGTGCCAGCAGCCCGGACAGGGAAGACACCATATATTTT.

The chain couples TRBV7-2 to TRBJ1-2; D gene unclear. The CDR3 is 14 amino acids. V lost 10 bases and J lost 4, with 19 bases in between. Germline CDR1 reads SGHTA; CDR2 reads FQGNSA. Here the CDR3 DNA reads TGTGCCACCACGAAGGCCCGGGAAGTCTATGGCTACACCTTC. This codes for CATTKAREVYGYTF.

A single count supports this clone. This CDR3 reads CASCYRVYGYTF. CDR3 nucleotides: TGTGCCAGCTGTTACAGGGTCTATGGCTACACCTTC. The chain uses TRBV27 and TRBJ1-2; D may be TRBD1 (6 bases). The CDR3 covers 12 residues. V was trimmed by 8 bases and J by 4 bases, leaving 11 bases between them. CDR1 and CDR2 (germline): MNHEY, SMNVEV (reference sequence).

The rearrangement links TRBV21-1 to TRBJ1-1. TRBV21-1 is given as a pseudogene. This CDR3 spans 15 amino acids. CDR3 amino acids: CASSDLGGCVTEAFF. CDR3 nucleotides: TGTGCCAGCAGCGACCTGGGGGGGTGTGTCACTGAAGCTTTCTTT.

The chain carries TRBV7-2 and TRBJ1-1, with D hard to call. This CDR3 has 13 amino acids. V was shortened by 7 bases and J by 0 bases, with 9 bases between the two germline ends. The germline V gene encodes CDR1 SGHTA and CDR2 FQGNSA. CDR3: CASTPGLNTEAFF. The CDR3 coding sequence is TGTGCCAGCACGCCAGGCCTGAACACTGAAGCTTTCTTT. The complete variable domain, with remaining parts taken from reference TRBV7-2 and TRBJ1-1, reads GAGVSQSPSNKVTEKGKDVELRCDPISGHTALYWYRQSLGQGLEFLIYFQGNSAPDKSGLPSDRFSAERTGGSVSTLTIQRTQQEDSAVYLCASTPGLNTEAFFGQGTRLTVV.